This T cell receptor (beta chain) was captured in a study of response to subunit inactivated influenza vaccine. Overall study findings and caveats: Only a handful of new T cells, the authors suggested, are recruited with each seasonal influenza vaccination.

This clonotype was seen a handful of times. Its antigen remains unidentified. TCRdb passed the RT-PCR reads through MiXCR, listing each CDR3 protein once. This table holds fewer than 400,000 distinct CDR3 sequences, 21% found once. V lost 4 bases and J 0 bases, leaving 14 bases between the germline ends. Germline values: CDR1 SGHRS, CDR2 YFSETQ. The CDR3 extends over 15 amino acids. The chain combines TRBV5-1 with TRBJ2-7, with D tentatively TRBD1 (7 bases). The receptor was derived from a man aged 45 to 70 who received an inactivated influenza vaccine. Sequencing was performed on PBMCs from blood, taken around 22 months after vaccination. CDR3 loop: CASSGGGGFSYEQYF. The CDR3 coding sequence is TGCGCCAGCAGCGGAGGGGGCGGTTTCTCCTACGAGCAGTACTTC.